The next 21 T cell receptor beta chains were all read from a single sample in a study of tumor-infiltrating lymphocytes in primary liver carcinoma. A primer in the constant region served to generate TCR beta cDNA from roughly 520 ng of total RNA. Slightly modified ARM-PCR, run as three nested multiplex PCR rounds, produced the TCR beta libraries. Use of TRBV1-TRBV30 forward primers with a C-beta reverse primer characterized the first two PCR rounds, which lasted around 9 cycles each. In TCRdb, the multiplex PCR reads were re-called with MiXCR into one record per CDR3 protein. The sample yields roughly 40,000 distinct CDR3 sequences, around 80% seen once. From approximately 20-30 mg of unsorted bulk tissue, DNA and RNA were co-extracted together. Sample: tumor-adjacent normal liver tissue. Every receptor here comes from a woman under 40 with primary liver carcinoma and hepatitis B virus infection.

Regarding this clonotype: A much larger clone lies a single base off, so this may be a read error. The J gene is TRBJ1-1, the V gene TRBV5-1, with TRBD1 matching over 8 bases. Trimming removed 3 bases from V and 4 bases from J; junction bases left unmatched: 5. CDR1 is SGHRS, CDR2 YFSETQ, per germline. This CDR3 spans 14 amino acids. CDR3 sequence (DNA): TGCGCCAGCAGCTACCAAACAGGGGGCACTGAAGCTTTCTTT. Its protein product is CASSYQTGGTEAFF.

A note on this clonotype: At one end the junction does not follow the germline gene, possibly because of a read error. In nucleotides, the CDR3 is TGTGCCATCAGTCAGGGGGTTGCAGAATACTTTACCTACGAGCAGCACTTC. It encodes CAISQGVAEYFTYEQHF. The chain joins TRBV6-5 to TRBJ2-7; the match to TRBD1 covers 7 bases. This CDR3 has 17 residues. Germline assignment: CDR1 MNHEY and CDR2 SVGAGI.

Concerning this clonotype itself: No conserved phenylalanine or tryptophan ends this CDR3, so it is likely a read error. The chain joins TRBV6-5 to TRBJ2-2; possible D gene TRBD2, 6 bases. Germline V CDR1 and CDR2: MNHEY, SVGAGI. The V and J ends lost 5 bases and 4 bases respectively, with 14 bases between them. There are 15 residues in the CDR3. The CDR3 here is CASSLMGLSTGELFL. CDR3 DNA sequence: TGTGCCAGCAGTCTCATGGGACTGAGCACCGGGGAGCTGTTTCTT.

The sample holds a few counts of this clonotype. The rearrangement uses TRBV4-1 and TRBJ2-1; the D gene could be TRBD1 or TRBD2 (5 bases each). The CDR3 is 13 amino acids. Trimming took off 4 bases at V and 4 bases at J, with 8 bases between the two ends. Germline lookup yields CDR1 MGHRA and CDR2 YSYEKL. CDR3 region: CASSRDLYNEQFF. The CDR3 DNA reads TGCGCCAGCAGCCGGGACCTTTACAATGAGCAGTTCTTC.

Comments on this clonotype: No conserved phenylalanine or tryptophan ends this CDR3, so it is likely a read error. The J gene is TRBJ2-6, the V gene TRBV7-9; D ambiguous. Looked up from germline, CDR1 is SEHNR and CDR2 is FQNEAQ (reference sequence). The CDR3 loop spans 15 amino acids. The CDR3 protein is CVSSLPQAGANVLTY. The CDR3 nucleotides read TGTGTCAGCAGCTTGCCCCAGGCTGGGGCCAACGTCCTGACTTAC.

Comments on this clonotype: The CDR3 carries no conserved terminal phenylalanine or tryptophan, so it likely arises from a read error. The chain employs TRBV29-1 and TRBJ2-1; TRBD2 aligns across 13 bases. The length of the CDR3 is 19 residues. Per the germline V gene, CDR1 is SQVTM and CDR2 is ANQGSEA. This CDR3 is CSIEIRTSGRLFGNNEQFL. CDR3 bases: TGCAGCATTGAAATCCGGACTAGCGGGAGATTATTCGGGAACAATGAGCAGTTCCTC.

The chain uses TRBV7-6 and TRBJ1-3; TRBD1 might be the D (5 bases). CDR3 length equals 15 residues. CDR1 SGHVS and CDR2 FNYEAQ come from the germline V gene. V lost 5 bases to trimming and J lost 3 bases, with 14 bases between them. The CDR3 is CASSRDPSYGNTIYF. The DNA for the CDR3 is TGTGCCAGCAGCCGGGACCCAAGCTATGGAAACACCATATATTTT.

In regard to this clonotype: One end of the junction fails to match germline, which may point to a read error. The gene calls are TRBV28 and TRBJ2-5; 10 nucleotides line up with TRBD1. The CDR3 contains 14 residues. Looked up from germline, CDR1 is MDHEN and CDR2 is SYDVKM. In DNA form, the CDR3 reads TGTGCCAGCGGTAACCGGGACAGGGGAGAGGCCCAGTACTTC. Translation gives CASGNRDRGEAQYF.

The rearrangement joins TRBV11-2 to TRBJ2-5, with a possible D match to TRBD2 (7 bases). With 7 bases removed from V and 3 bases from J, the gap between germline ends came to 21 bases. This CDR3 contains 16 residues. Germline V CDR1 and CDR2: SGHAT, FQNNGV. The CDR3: CASNTRTGGTKETQYF. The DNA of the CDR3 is TGTGCCAGCAACACAAGAACGGGGGGCACGAAAGAGACCCAGTACTTC.

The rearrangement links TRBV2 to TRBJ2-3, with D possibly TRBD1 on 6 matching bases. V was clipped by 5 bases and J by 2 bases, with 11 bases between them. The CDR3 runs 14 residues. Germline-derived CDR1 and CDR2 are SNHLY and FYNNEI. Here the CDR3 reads CASSRGTHTDTQYF. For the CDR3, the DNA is TGTGCCAGCAGTAGGGGGACACACACAGATACGCAGTATTTT. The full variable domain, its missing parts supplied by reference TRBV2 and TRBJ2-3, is EPEVTQTPSHQVTQMGQEVILRCVPISNHLYFYWYRQILGQKVEFLVSFYNNEISEKSEIFDDQFSVERPDGSNFTLKIRSTKLEDSAMYFCASSRGTHTDTQYFGPGTRLTVL.

CDR3 sequence: CASPDSGYGYTF. The CDR3 DNA follows: TGTGCCAGCCCCGACTCAGGCTATGGCTACACCTTC. The chain is built from TRBV7-9 and TRBJ1-2; no reliable D call. V was clipped by 8 bases and J by 4 bases, with 11 bases between them. From germline, CDR1 is SEHNR and CDR2 FQNEAQ (reference sequence). The CDR3 length is 12 residues. Full variable domain (outside the CDR3, taken from reference TRBV7-9 and TRBJ1-2): DTGVSQNPRHKITKRGQNVTFRCDPISEHNRLYWYRQTLGQGPEFLTYFQNEAQLEKSRLLSDRFSAERPKGSFSTLEIQRTEQGDSAMYLCASPDSGYGYTFGSGTRLTVV.

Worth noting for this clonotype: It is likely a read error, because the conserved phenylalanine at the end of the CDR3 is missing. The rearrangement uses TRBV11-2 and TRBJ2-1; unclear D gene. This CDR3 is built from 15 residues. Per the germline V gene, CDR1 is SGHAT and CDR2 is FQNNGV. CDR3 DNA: TGTGCTAGCAACTTAGATCTGGGGACCTACAATGAGCAGTTCATC. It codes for CASNLDLGTYNEQFI.

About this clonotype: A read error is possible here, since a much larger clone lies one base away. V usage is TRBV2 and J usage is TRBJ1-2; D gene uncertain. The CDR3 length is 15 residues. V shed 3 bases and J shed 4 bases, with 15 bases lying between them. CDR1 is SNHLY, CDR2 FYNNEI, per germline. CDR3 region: CASSDGMSQSYGYTF. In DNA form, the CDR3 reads TGTGCCAGCAGTGATGGGATGTCGCAATCCTATGGCTACACCTTC.

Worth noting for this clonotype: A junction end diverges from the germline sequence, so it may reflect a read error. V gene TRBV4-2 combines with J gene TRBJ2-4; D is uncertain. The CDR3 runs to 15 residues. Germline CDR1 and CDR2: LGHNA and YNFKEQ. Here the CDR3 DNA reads TGTGTCAGCAGCCTAGGCGCGACAAGTCAAAACATTCAGTACTTC. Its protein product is CVSSLGATSQNIQYF.

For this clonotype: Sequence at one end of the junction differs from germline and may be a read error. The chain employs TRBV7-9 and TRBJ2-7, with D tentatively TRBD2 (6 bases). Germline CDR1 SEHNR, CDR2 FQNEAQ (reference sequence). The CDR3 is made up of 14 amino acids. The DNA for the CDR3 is TGTGGCAGCAGTTTGGGAGGCCTCTCCTACGAGCAGTACTTC. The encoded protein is CGSSLGGLSYEQYF.

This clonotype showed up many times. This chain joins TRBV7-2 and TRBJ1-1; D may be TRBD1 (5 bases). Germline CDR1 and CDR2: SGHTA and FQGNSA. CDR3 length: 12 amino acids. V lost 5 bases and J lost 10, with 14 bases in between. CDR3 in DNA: TGTGCCAGCAGCCAGACCGGGACGAGAGCTTTCTTT. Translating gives CASSQTGTRAFF. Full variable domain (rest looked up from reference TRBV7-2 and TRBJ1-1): GAGVSQSPSNKVTEKGKDVELRCDPISGHTALYWYRQSLGQGLEFLIYFQGNSAPDKSGLPSDRFSAERTGGSVSTLTIQRTQQEDSAVYLCASSQTGTRAFFGQGTRLTVV.

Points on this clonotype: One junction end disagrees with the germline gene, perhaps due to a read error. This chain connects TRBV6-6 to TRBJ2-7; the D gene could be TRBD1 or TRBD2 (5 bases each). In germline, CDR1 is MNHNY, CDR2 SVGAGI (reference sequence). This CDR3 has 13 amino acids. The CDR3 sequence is CASTVGEPYEQYF. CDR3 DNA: TGTGCCAGCACCGTAGGGGAGCCCTACGAGCAGTACTTT.

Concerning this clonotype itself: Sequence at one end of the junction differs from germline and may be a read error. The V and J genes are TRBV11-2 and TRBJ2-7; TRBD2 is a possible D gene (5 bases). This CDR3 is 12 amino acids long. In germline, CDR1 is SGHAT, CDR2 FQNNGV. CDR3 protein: CASSDYDYEQYF. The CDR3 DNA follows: TGTGCAAGCAGCGACTACGACTACGAGCAGTACTTC.

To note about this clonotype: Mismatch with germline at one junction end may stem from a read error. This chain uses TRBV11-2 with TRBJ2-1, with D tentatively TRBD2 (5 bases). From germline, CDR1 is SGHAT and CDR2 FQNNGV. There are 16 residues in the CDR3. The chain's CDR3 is CTSSLSVGSSYNEQFF. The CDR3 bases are TGTACCAGCAGCTTAAGCGTAGGGAGCTCCTACAATGAACAGTTCTTC.

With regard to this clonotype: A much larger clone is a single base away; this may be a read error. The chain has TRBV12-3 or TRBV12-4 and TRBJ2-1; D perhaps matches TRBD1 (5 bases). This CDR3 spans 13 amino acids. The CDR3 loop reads CDSITLGANEQFF. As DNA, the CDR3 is TGTGACAGCATCACTCTTGGGGCCAATGAGCAGTTCTTC.

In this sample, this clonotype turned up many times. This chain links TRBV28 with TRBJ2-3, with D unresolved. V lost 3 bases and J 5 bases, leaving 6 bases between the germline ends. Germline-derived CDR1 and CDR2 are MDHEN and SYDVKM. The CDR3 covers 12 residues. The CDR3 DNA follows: TGTGCCAGCAGTTTGAGTCGAGATACGCAGTATTTT. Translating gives CASSLSRDTQYF.